The sample holds many counts of the clone carrying this T cell receptor (beta chain). The antigen remains undetermined. TCRdb re-called the 5' RACE reads with MiXCR, one entry per CDR3 protein. In the table there are 450,000 or so distinct CDR3 sequences, roughly a quarter of which are singletons. The sample belongs to a study of identical twins. In germline, CDR1 is LGHNA, CDR2 YSLEER. This CDR3 is 16 amino acids long. V was cut by 0 bases and J by 0 bases, with 10 bases left in between. Overall study findings and caveats: Cord blood beta clonotypes present at high abundance carried fewer insertions; no such pattern appeared in memory repertoires.

This sample also appeared in a second study, on T cells expressing NK-cell markers.

The TCR sequence derives from a woman aged 18-29 years in good health. The chain recombines TRBV4-3 with TRBJ2-3, with D possibly matching TRBD2 (6 bases). Sequencing was done on a sample of CD4+ T cells sorted from blood. The CDR3 coding sequence is TGCGCCAGCAGCCAAGATCTCGGGGGAAGCACAGATACGCAGTATTTT. It encodes CASSQDLGGSTDTQYF.